The clone carrying this T cell receptor (beta chain) has only a few counts. Its target is unknown. The data belong to a study of T cell clonotyping in hematopoietic cell transplantation. Study observations and caveats: Recipient TCR diversity dropped after transplant; expanded clonotypes rose from day 30 to 180. Few recipient clonotypes overlapped donors; over 95% were de novo at given depth. Cells were unsorted, so CD4 and CD8 contributions were not separated.

Sequencing used immunoSEQ multiplex PCR; TCRdb keeps in-frame clones, though not all of them. This table has some 10,000 clones, about 47% appearing once. This specimen was PBMCs, taken 30 days after allogeneic stem cell transplant. The source is a male patient aged 45 to 59 who had an allogeneic stem cell transplant from an unrelated donor, so the T cells may come from the graft donor. Some clones in this sample may be carry-over from other donors' samples.

As DNA, the CDR3 is TGTGCCAGTAGTGACGGCTACGAGCAGTACTTC. It is translated as CASSDGYEQYF. V gene TRBV19 combines with J gene TRBJ2-7; D call uncertain. Deletions cut 5 bases from V and 3 bases from J, with 5 bases between. This CDR3 region has 11 residues. Looked up from germline, CDR1 is LNHDA and CDR2 is SQIVND (reference sequence).